This is a list of T cell receptor beta chains from one sample in a study of identical twins. A single record per CDR3 protein comes from TCRdb applying MiXCR to the 5' RACE reads. This table has approximately 630,000 distinct CDR3 sequences, just over 7% appearing once. The data also belong to a second study, concerning yellow fever vaccine responses in identical twins.

Sequenced sample: PBMCs. The source is a woman between 18 and 30 years old in good health. Both conserved end residues are part of each CDR3. The D gene is left open where the match is weak. Clone size is not always given. Where it is, it says once, few, many or a class for expanded clones.

TRBV24-1,few,.,TRBJ2-3,CATSDPDTQYF,TGTGCCACCAGTGATCCTGATACGCAGTATTTT
TRBV6-1,.,TRBD1,TRBJ2-6,CASTRTGSFANVLTF,TGTGCCAGCACTAGGACAGGGTCTTTTGCCAACGTCCTGACTTTC
TRBV28,.,TRBD1,TRBJ1-5,CASRDRASNQPQHF,TGTGCCAGCAGGGACAGGGCGAGCAATCAGCCCCAGCATTTT
TRBV6-1,many,.,TRBJ1-6,CASRPPLHF,TGTGCCAGCCGCCCACCCCTCCACTTT
TRBV5-1,.,.,TRBJ2-1,CASSLWAGQGYNEQFF,TGCGCCAGCAGCTTGTGGGCGGGGCAGGGCTACAATGAGCAGTTCTTC
TRBV24-1,.,.,TRBJ1-6,CATNRRARAASPLHF,TGTGCCACCAACCGCCGGGCCAGGGCGGCTTCACCCCTCCACTTT
TRBV12-3/TRBV12-4,many,TRBD2,TRBJ2-7,CASSTRGGSESYEQYF,TGTGCCAGCAGTACCCGGGGGGGTTCCGAGTCCTACGAGCAGTACTTC
TRBV20-1,.,.,TRBJ2-3,CCASSLSEPTDTQYF,TGCTGTGCTAGCTCCTTGAGCGAGCCCACAGATACGCAGTATTTT
TRBV21-1,many,.,TRBJ1-5,CASSDCRGARSNQPQHF,TGTGCCAGCAGCGACTGTAGGGGGGCGAGGAGCAATCAGCCCCAGCATTTT
TRBV7-9,few,TRBD2,TRBJ2-1,CASSPPLAGTNNEQFF,TGTGCCAGCAGCCCACCACTAGCGGGTACCAACAATGAGCAGTTCTTC
TRBV29-1,.,TRBD1,TRBJ1-1,CSVRVGQGTEAFF,TGCAGCGTCCGAGTGGGACAGGGCACTGAAGCTTTCTTT
TRBV20-1,.,TRBD1,TRBJ1-6,CSARDHAGRGLNNSPLHF,TGCAGTGCTAGAGACCATGCGGGCAGGGGGCTGAATAATTCACCCCTCCACTTT
TRBV5-1,.,.,TRBJ2-2,CASSLAGSNGELFF,TGCGCCAGCAGCTTGGCGGGGTCTAACGGGGAGCTGTTTTTT
TRBV6-1,.,TRBD2,TRBJ2-3,CASSQLAGYTDTQYF,TGTGCCAGCAGTCAACTAGCGGGGTACACAGATACGCAGTATTTT
TRBV4-1,few,TRBD1,TRBJ1-4,CASTTRQGRGPYEKLFF,TGCGCCAGCACAACTCGACAGGGCCGGGGCCCTTATGAAAAACTGTTTTTT
TRBV20-1,few,TRBD2,TRBJ2-7,CSASPTSGYYEQYF,TGCAGTGCTAGCCCGACTAGCGGATACTACGAGCAGTACTTC
TRBV20-1,.,.,TRBJ2-7,CSARDPDSYEQYF,TGCAGTGCTAGAGATCCCGACTCCTACGAGCAGTACTTC
TRBV12-3/TRBV12-4,many,TRBD1,TRBJ2-3,CASTRDRTLTDTQYF,TGTGCCAGCACCAGGGACAGAACCCTCACAGATACGCAGTATTTT
TRBV4-1,many,TRBD1,TRBJ1-6,CASSQRTGGNSPLHF,TGCGCCAGCAGCCAGAGGACAGGGGGTAATTCACCCCTCCACTTT
TRBV6-5,few,.,TRBJ2-3,CASSYSTLGASTDTQYF,TGTGCCAGCAGTTACTCGACTCTCGGGGCAAGCACAGATACGCAGTATTTT
TRBV6-5,.,.,TRBJ1-3,CASSYGWDSGNTIYF,TGTGCCAGCAGTTACGGCTGGGACTCTGGAAACACCATATATTTT
TRBV20-1,many,TRBD1,TRBJ2-2,CSAREGGSGELFF,TGCAGTGCTAGGGAAGGGGGCAGCGGGGAGCTGTTTTTT
TRBV28,many,.,TRBJ2-2,CASRGAGSQGTGELFF,TGTGCCAGCAGGGGGGCAGGTTCCCAGGGCACCGGGGAGCTGTTTTTT
TRBV5-1,few,TRBD1,TRBJ2-7,CASSLDAWGQARGRYEQYF,TGCGCCAGCAGCTTGGATGCTTGGGGACAGGCAAGGGGTAGGTACGAGCAGTACTTC
TRBV12-3/TRBV12-4,many,.,TRBJ1-2,CASSLDSLNYGYTF,TGTGCCAGCAGTTTGGACAGCCTGAACTATGGCTACACCTTC
TRBV15,many,.,TRBJ1-4,CATSTMTAPNEKLFF,TGTGCCACCAGCACCATGACAGCCCCGAATGAAAAACTGTTTTTT
TRBV28,few,TRBD2,TRBJ2-1,CASSPHPGTSGPTGEQFF,TGTGCCAGCAGTCCTCACCCAGGGACTAGCGGACCGACTGGTGAGCAGTTCTTC
TRBV20-1,.,.,TRBJ2-3,CSAHFARFPGDTQYF,TGCAGTGCCCACTTCGCGAGGTTCCCCGGAGATACGCAGTATTTT
TRBV6-1,.,TRBD1,TRBJ2-2,CASLNRGPNTGELFF,TGTGCCAGCTTGAACAGGGGGCCGAACACCGGGGAGCTGTTTTTT
TRBV10-3,.,.,TRBJ1-5,CAISDSNQPQHF,TGTGCCATCAGTGACTCAAATCAGCCCCAGCATTTT
TRBV6-1,many,TRBD1,TRBJ1-2,CASMQSGTGNYGYTF,TGTGCCAGCATGCAATCCGGGACAGGGAACTATGGCTACACCTTC